This T cell receptor (beta chain) was retrieved from a study of CD8+CD57+ T cells in acquired aplastic anemia. As for the study in general: Average DNA yield from sorted CD4+ and CD8+ cells was approximately 3 ug. Findings and limits, study-wide: Researchers reported that CD8+ Simpson's diversity was not significantly different in patients versus controls.

Concerning this clonotype: The antigen is not known.

The TCR beta profiling, which covered VDJ combination and CDR3 sequence, was carried out using genomic DNA as the template. In TCRdb, the reads were re-called with MiXCR into one record per CDR3 protein. This sample has about 160,000 distinct CDR3 sequences; roughly 48% occur once, and the top ten carry approximately 3%. By flow cytometry, patients selected for sequencing had shown an expansion of CD8+CD57+ cells. The sample comprised sorted CD4+, CD8+, or CD8+CD57+ T cells (not recorded which) from PBMCs. The sequence came from a human donor with aplastic anemia.

CDR3 region: CSARRTGPRYYEQYF. Here the CDR3 DNA reads TGCAGTGCTCGGAGGACAGGGCCGAGGTACTACGAGCAGTACTTC. The rearrangement uses TRBV20-1 and TRBJ2-7; 8 bases agree with TRBD1. Germline CDR1 DFQATT, CDR2 SNEGSKA (reference sequence). The CDR3 spans 15 residues. V shed 5 bases, J shed 3 bases, and the junction held 12 bases outside the gene matches.